These 21 T cell receptor beta chains were all obtained from the same sample, sequenced in a study of cytomegalovirus exposure and HLA in healthy donors. PCR was performed using 60 Vbeta and 13 Jbeta primers. Here immunoSEQ multiplex PCR was the method, and the copy in TCRdb shows in-frame clones only, minus some. The repertoire holds some 160,000 clones, with 77% as singletons. Sequencing was carried out using PBMCs. Source of these receptors: a woman aged 30 to 39 in good health and CMV-seronegative.

This chain connects TRBV25-1 to TRBJ2-2; D is perhaps TRBD1 (7 bases). Trimming removed 4 bases at V and 7 bases at J, with 13 bases between. From germline, CDR1 is MGHDK and CDR2 SYGVNS. The CDR3 is 14 amino acids. The CDR3 DNA follows: TGTGCCAGCAGTGTCCAGGGGGGTTTCGGGGAGCTGTTTTTT. This codes for CASSVQGGFGELFF.

The V call is TRBV14, the J call TRBJ1-1; D is perhaps TRBD1 (5 bases). The CDR3 runs 15 residues. CDR1 and CDR2 (germline): SGHDN, FVKESK. Trimming shortened V by 2 bases and J by 7 bases, and 17 bases separated the two germline ends. CDR3 bases: TGTGCCAGCAGCCAATTAAGTGACAGCTCCTTTGAAGCTTTCTTT. Encoded protein: CASSQLSDSSFEAFF.

CDR3 region: CASSQDWTSDYNEQFF. The DNA of the CDR3 is TGCGCCAGCAGCCAAGATTGGACTAGCGATTACAATGAGCAGTTCTTC. The V and J genes are TRBV4-3 and TRBJ2-1, with 9 bases matching TRBD2. After removal of 0 bases from V and 4 bases from J, the junction contained 4 bases not matched to a gene. This CDR3 comprises 16 residues. Germline V gene sequence: CDR1 LGHNA, CDR2 YSLEER.

By proportion, this clone is medium-sized. The chain combines TRBV7-7 with TRBJ1-2, with unresolved D. The ends were cut back, 9 bases at V and 8 bases at J, with 7 bases in the middle. Germline CDR1 SSHAT, CDR2 FNYEAQ (reference sequence). CDR3 size: 9 residues. The CDR3 loop reads CARTKGYTF. The CDR3 coding sequence is TGTGCCAGGACTAAGGGCTACACCTTC.

The V call is TRBV6-5, the J call TRBJ2-7; 10 nucleotides agree with TRBD2. The junction had 13 bases not matched to a gene; V was cut back by 7 bases and J by 7 bases. Germline V gene lookup returns CDR1 MNHEY and CDR2 SVGAGI. The CDR3 is 15 residues long. CDR3 in DNA: TGTGCCAGCAACCCATATCGGACTAGCGGTGGGGAGCAGTACTTC. This translates into CASNPYRTSGGEQYF.

This CDR3 is CASSLTGGYNEQFF. The CDR3 DNA reads TGTGCCAGCAGCTTAACGGGGGGGTACAATGAGCAGTTCTTC. The chain couples TRBV7-3 to TRBJ2-1, with 7 positions matching TRBD2. The length of the CDR3 is 14 residues. In germline, CDR1 is SGHTA, CDR2 FQGTGA. J lost 4 bases, V lost 0 bases, and 0 bases had no gene match.

The rearrangement links TRBV5-4 to TRBJ2-7; TRBD2 matches 9 bases. This CDR3 contains 15 residues. V dropped 1 base and J dropped 7; count of bases not matched to a gene: 9. From germline, CDR1 is SGHNT and CDR2 YYREEE (reference sequence). The CDR3 bases are TGTGCCAGCAGCTTGTTGGCGGGAGGGCCGGGGGAGCAGTACTTC. Translated, it gives CASSLLAGGPGEQYF.

A single count supports this clone. This sequence joins TRBV27 and TRBJ2-7; 8 bases line up with TRBD1. CDR1 and CDR2 from the germline V gene are MNHEY and SMNVEV (reference sequence). CDR3 size: 16 residues. The V segment lost 5 bases and the J segment 7 bases; nucleotides outside the gene matches: 16. The CDR3 DNA reads TGTGCCAGCAGTCTAACTCCGGGACAGGCTTCCGCGGAGCAGTACTTC. Residues: CASSLTPGQASAEQYF.

CDR3 in amino acids: CASSFEAGGYDEKLFF. The CDR3 DNA is TGTGCCAGCAGTTTTGAGGCAGGGGGCTATGATGAAAAACTGTTTTTT. The chain joins TRBV28 to TRBJ1-4, with 8 bases identical to TRBD1. Per the germline V gene, CDR1 is MDHEN and CDR2 is SYDVKM. The V segment lost 3 bases and the J segment 6 bases; nucleotides outside the gene matches: 9. The CDR3 length is 16 residues.

This clone has only one observation. This chain joins TRBV27 and TRBJ2-1; tentatively, D is TRBD2 (5 bases). This CDR3 comprises 14 residues. Germline V gene lookup returns CDR1 MNHEY and CDR2 SMNVEV (reference sequence). V shed 4 bases and J shed 9 bases, with 16 bases lying between them. In DNA form, the CDR3 reads TGTGCCAGCAGTTCATTCTTGAGGAGCGGTGAGCAGTTCTTC. It codes for CASSSFLRSGEQFF.

The chain has TRBV6-5 and TRBJ1-5; D gene unclear. Germline V gene data show CDR1 as MNHEY and CDR2 as SVGAGI. Trimming took 6 bases from V and 0 from J, leaving 12 bases between them. The CDR3 length is 15 residues. CDR3 residues: CASRLGRYSNQPQHF. The CDR3 DNA sequence: TGTGCCAGCAGGTTGGGCCGGTATAGCAATCAGCCCCAGCATTTT.

The chain is built from TRBV2 and TRBJ1-5; 7 positions agree with TRBD1. The CDR3 is 14 residues long. V lost 7 bases, J lost 4 bases, and 7 bases stayed unmatched. The germline gives CDR1 SNHLY, CDR2 FYNNEI. The DNA of the CDR3 is TGTGCCAGCAAGAGGGACAGTGGAAATCAGCCCCAGCATTTT. Translated, it gives CASKRDSGNQPQHF.

The chain uses TRBV5-6 and TRBJ2-3; perhaps TRBD2 as D (7 bases). Germline assignment: CDR1 SGHDT and CDR2 YYEEEE. Trimming took 0 bases from V and 0 from J, leaving 14 bases between them. The CDR3 is made up of 17 amino acids. The CDR3 DNA is TGTGCCAGCAGCTTGGCCGTTCGGGGGGCTAGCACAGATACGCAGTATTTT. Translated, it gives CASSLAVRGASTDTQYF.

The table lists this clone with a few counts. The chain joins TRBV27 to TRBJ1-5; TRBD1 agrees at 9 bases. J gave up 3 bases and V 4 bases, and 1 base lay outside the gene matches. The CDR3 runs 14 residues. The V gene's germline CDR1 is MNHEY and CDR2 SMNVEV (reference sequence). The CDR3 DNA reads as TGTGCCAGCAGTTGGACAGGGGCCAATCAGCCCCAGCATTTT. Protein sequence: CASSWTGANQPQHF.

The V and J genes are TRBV28 and TRBJ2-7, with 12 bases identical to TRBD2. The CDR3 totals 18 residues. Germline trimming cut 2 bases from V and 0 bases from J; bases unmatched to any gene: 8. Germline V CDR1 and CDR2: MDHEN, SYDVKM. The DNA for the CDR3 is TGTGCCAGCAGTTTAATGACTAGCGGGAGAACCGGCTCCTACGAGCAGTACTTC. This translates into CASSLMTSGRTGSYEQYF.

This chain connects TRBV6-5 to TRBJ1-1, with TRBD1 as a possible D gene (5 bases). Between the trimmed V and J ends, which lost 1 base and 4 bases, there was a span of 13 bases. The CDR3 runs to 15 residues. Germline V gives CDR1 MNHEY, CDR2 SVGAGI. Written as DNA, the CDR3 is TGTGCCAGCAGTTACTTTGGGGCTTGGGGCACTGAAGCTTTCTTT. Its translation: CASSYFGAWGTEAFF.

The chain uses TRBV28 and TRBJ1-2; 8 nucleotides agree with TRBD1. The V and J ends lost 7 bases and 8 bases, in that order; junction bases with no gene match: 15. Germline V gives CDR1 MDHEN, CDR2 SYDVKM. This CDR3 contains 15 residues. The CDR3: CASIPGDRGRRGYTF. CDR3 DNA: TGTGCCAGCATTCCGGGCGACAGGGGCCGGAGGGGCTACACCTTC.

The genes are TRBV11-2 and TRBJ2-2, with D perhaps matching TRBD2 (7 bases). In germline, CDR1 is SGHAT, CDR2 FQNNGV. V lost 1 base to trimming and J lost 6 bases, with 9 bases between them. The CDR3 consists of 14 residues. The CDR3 here is CASSLGGGAGELFF. In nucleotides, the CDR3 is TGTGCCAGCAGCTTAGGAGGGGGGGCCGGGGAGCTGTTTTTT.

V gene TRBV5-8 combines with J gene TRBJ2-1; D might be TRBD1 (6 bases). Trimming took 4 bases from V and 4 from J, leaving 12 bases between them. CDR1 is SGHTS and CDR2 is YDEGEE in the germline V gene. The length of the CDR3 is 14 residues. The CDR3 sequence is CASSPDRFYNEQFF. CDR3 sequence (DNA): TGTGCCAGCAGCCCCGACAGGTTTTACAATGAGCAGTTCTTC.

V gene TRBV6-1 combines with J gene TRBJ1-2; D remains ambiguous. Germline values: CDR1 MNHNS, CDR2 SASEGT. The length of the CDR3 is 13 residues. V lost 3 bases, J lost 4 bases, and 9 bases lay in between. The DNA for the CDR3 is TGTGCCAGCAGTGACCGACTGGGCTATGGCTACACCTTC. As protein: CASSDRLGYGYTF.

This rearrangement joins TRBV7-2 to TRBJ1-5; D is uncertain. Germline V lookup: CDR1 SGHTA, CDR2 FQGNSA. V lost 0 bases, J lost 2 bases, and 8 bases lay in between. This CDR3 region has 15 residues. CDR3 DNA: TGTGCCAGCAGCTTAGCCGGGGTTCGCAATCAGCCCCAGCATTTT. Residues: CASSLAGVRNQPQHF.